The present T cell receptor beta chain was sequenced within a study of T cell responses to AZD1222 COVID-19 vaccine. This clone was detected once. Libraries were prepared by immunoSEQ multiplex PCR; TCRdb keeps only in-frame clonotypes and omits some of them. This table has fewer than 200,000 clones, approximately 91% appearing once. This sample comprised peripheral blood, obtained on day 0 of AZD1222 vaccination. This clonotype originated in an adult in good health.

In nucleotides, the CDR3 is TGCGCCAGCAGCCTCATATCCTCGGGGTACGAGCAGTACTTC. It specifies CASSLISSGYEQYF. The rearrangement links TRBV4-1 to TRBJ2-7; D perhaps matches TRBD2 (5 bases). Trimming took off 4 bases at V and 4 bases at J, with 14 bases between the two ends. Per the germline V gene, CDR1 is MGHRA and CDR2 is YSYEKL. The CDR3 has 14 residues.